This TCR beta chain was identified during a study of blood T cells in healthy people across ages. The study, taken as a whole, reports: Naive and antigen-experienced cells could not be conclusively compared, given unsorted PBMCs.

This clonotype was recorded at least ten times. The antigen is not known. Its ends do not fully match the called genes, so a read error is possible. The authors ran a second PCR of roughly 6 to 12 cycles using a sample-barcoded 5' primer and a J-beta primer mix. CDR3-containing paired-end reads numbered at least 2.5 million in each sample. Using its own MiXCR run on the 5' RACE reads, TCRdb lists one record per CDR3 protein. This table holds around 1.5 million distinct CDR3 sequences, 30% to 35% found once. There are 15 residues in the CDR3. Germline V CDR1 and CDR2: MDHEN, SYDVKM. The sequencing sample was made of blood. J is TRBJ2-1 and V is TRBV28; 11 bases line up with TRBD2. The clonotype was recovered from a woman aged 30 to 39 in good health. CDR3 sequence (DNA): TGTGCCAGCAGCTTATGGACTAGCGGGTACAATGAGCAGTTCTTC. It translates to CASSLWTSGYNEQFF.